The 18 T cell receptor beta chains below all came from one sample that was sequenced in a study of blood T cell repertoires in COVID-19 (dated by TCRdb to the early 2020s). Libraries came from the immunoSEQ multiplex PCR assay. Imported from immuneACCESS, the table was reduced by TCRdb to in-frame sequences with V and J called. These copies leave out some clones; in studies compared against another copy, an unresolved V gene accounts for under half, and the cause of the remainder is not known. A total of 330,000 or so clones appear in this sample, 87% of them only once. The ten top clones hold approximately 3% of the sample. Sequences were obtained from PBMCs or T cells enriched from blood (not recorded which). Receptors were obtained from a woman aged 25 to 39 who had recovered from COVID-19.

CDR3 residues: CASSPFSSGGGNEQFF. As DNA, the CDR3 is TGTGCCAGCTCACCCTTCTCTTCGGGGGGTGGAAATGAGCAGTTCTTC. This rearrangement joins TRBV18 to TRBJ2-1; 7 nucleotides match TRBD2. The length of the CDR3 is 16 residues. Germline V gene data show CDR1 as KGHSH and CDR2 as LQKENI. V was pared by 3 bases and J by 7 bases, with 12 bases of the junction left unmatched.

V usage is TRBV3-1 (or the pseudogene TRBV3-2) and J usage is TRBJ2-5, with D perhaps TRBD2 (7 bases). This CDR3 has 15 residues. Germline V gene lookup returns CDR1 LGHDT and CDR2 YNNKEL (reference sequence). V dropped 4 bases and J dropped 3 bases, with 15 bases sitting between them. The CDR3 sequence: CASSRLGAGEETQYF. The CDR3 region has the DNA TGTGCCAGCAGCCGACTGGGGGCGGGGGAAGAGACCCAGTACTTC.

This clone was seen just once. V and J are TRBV6-5 and TRBJ2-7; a possible D gene is TRBD1 (6 bases). The CDR3 contains 14 residues. The V end lost 5 bases, the J end lost 6 bases, and 17 bases lay between the germline ends. The germline CDR1 and CDR2 sequences are MNHEY and SVGAGI. The CDR3 DNA follows: TGTGCCAGCAGTCCAGCCAGGGGCCAAGCCGAGCAGTACTTC. It codes for CASSPARGQAEQYF.

The rearrangement uses TRBV5-1 and TRBJ2-5; TRBD2 agrees at 11 bases. Trimming at V came to 1 base and at J to 4 bases, leaving 3 bases not matched to a gene. Per germline, CDR1 SGHRS and CDR2 YFSETQ. The CDR3 runs 15 residues. CDR3 loop: CASSLSLAGAETQYF. CDR3 sequence (DNA): TGCGCCAGCAGCTTGTCACTAGCGGGGGCAGAGACCCAGTACTTC.

The chain carries TRBV11-3 and TRBJ2-2, with D perhaps TRBD1 (6 bases). Trimming removed 0 bases at V and 2 bases at J, with 10 bases between. The length of the CDR3 is 16 residues. Germline CDR1 and CDR2: SGHNT and YENEEA. The CDR3 DNA sequence: TGTGCCAGCAGCTTAGATGGGACACGTAACACCGGGGAGCTGTTTTTT. Protein sequence: CASSLDGTRNTGELFF.

The chain recombines TRBV5-1 with TRBJ2-1, with TRBD1 matching over 9 bases. The CDR3 has 15 residues. Per germline, CDR1 SGHRS and CDR2 YFSETQ. With V trimmed by 1 base and J by 8 bases, 7 bases remained unmatched. Here the CDR3 reads CASSLRGQGGDEQFF. CDR3 nucleotides: TGCGCCAGCAGCTTGAGGGGACAGGGAGGCGATGAGCAGTTCTTC.

The chain combines TRBV7-9 with TRBJ1-1; the D is unclear. This CDR3 is 16 amino acids long. Germline V gene sequence: CDR1 SEHNR, CDR2 FQNEAQ (reference sequence). V lost 7 bases and J 3 bases, leaving 21 bases between the germline ends. The CDR3, as DNA: TGTGCCAGCACCCAAGATAAGGCTCCCCGGGACACTGAAGCTTTCTTT. Translating gives CASTQDKAPRDTEAFF.

The chain is built from TRBV7-2 and TRBJ2-1; 11 nucleotides match TRBD2. Germline CDR1 reads SGHTA; CDR2 reads FQGNSA. V gave up 6 bases and J gave up 3 bases; unmatched junction bases: 7. The CDR3 contains 16 residues. The CDR3 loop is CASRILLAGVYNEQFF. For the CDR3, the DNA is TGTGCCAGCAGGATATTACTAGCGGGGGTCTACAATGAGCAGTTCTTC.

The V and J genes are TRBV10-3 and TRBJ2-7, with D maybe TRBD1 (6 bases). The V and J ends lost 3 bases and 4 bases respectively, with 13 bases between them. CDR1 is ENHRY and CDR2 is SYGVKD in the germline V gene. The CDR3 covers 14 residues. CDR3 in amino acids: CAISDFRDTYEQYF. The CDR3 coding sequence is TGTGCCATCAGTGATTTTAGGGACACATACGAGCAGTACTTC.

The chain employs TRBV5-6 and TRBJ1-5; D uncertain. The CDR3 is made up of 14 amino acids. Looked up from germline, CDR1 is SGHDT and CDR2 is YYEEEE. V was shortened by 4 bases and J by 1 base, with 9 bases between the two germline ends. CDR3 region: CASSRRASNQPQHF. Here the CDR3 DNA reads TGTGCCAGCAGCCGGCGGGCGAGCAATCAGCCCCAGCATTTT.

The V gene is TRBV7-9, the J gene TRBJ1-1; weak D call: TRBD1 (5 bases). V lost 4 bases, J lost 11 bases, and 11 bases lay in between. The CDR3 loop spans 11 amino acids. Germline V CDR1 and CDR2: SEHNR, FQNEAQ (reference sequence). CDR3 sequence reads: CASSYGGEAFF. CDR3 coding DNA: TGTGCCAGCAGCTACGGGGGGGAGGCTTTCTTT.

This chain uses TRBV28 with TRBJ2-2; 9 nucleotides align to TRBD1. Per germline, CDR1 MDHEN and CDR2 SYDVKM. This CDR3 has 15 amino acids. With 2 bases clipped from V and 6 bases from J, the junction kept 4 bases outside the gene matches. The CDR3 reads CASSLRQGGAGELFF. As DNA, the CDR3 is TGTGCCAGCAGTTTAAGACAGGGGGGCGCCGGGGAGCTGTTTTTT.

The chain joins TRBV29-1 to TRBJ2-1; weak D call: TRBD1 (6 bases). V was clipped by 4 bases and J by 5 bases, with 18 bases between them. The CDR3 spans 15 residues. Germline CDR1 is SQVTM and CDR2 is ANQGSEA. The CDR3 region is CSVGYSRTADNEQFF. In nucleotides, the CDR3 is TGCAGCGTTGGTTATTCAAGGACAGCTGACAATGAGCAGTTCTTC.

The chain couples TRBV27 to TRBJ2-5, with D perhaps TRBD2 (7 bases). Germline values: CDR1 MNHEY, CDR2 SMNVEV (reference sequence). Trimming removed 8 bases at V and 6 bases at J, with 19 bases between. The CDR3 covers 14 residues. DNA of the CDR3: TGTGCCAGCCGCTATTCGGGGGGCATGCAGACCCAGTACTTC. It codes for CASRYSGGMQTQYF.

The gene calls are TRBV3-1 (or the pseudogene TRBV3-2) and TRBJ2-1; 9 positions match TRBD2. Germline values: CDR1 LGHDT, CDR2 YNNKEL (reference sequence). With 5 bases clipped from V and 8 bases from J, the junction kept 16 bases outside the gene matches. The CDR3 sequence is 17 residues long. The CDR3, as DNA: TGTGCCAGCAGCACTCGTCCTAGCGGGATGAGAGGTCATGAGCAGTTCTTC. Residues: CASSTRPSGMRGHEQFF.

The sample holds a few counts of this clone. The gene calls are TRBV1 and TRBJ2-7; the D call in the table, TRBD1, was not verified against the DNA. TRBV1 is given as a pseudogene. This CDR3 is built from 16 residues. The CDR3 region has the DNA TGCACCAGCAGCCAAGTCAGCAGGACATCGAACTACGAGCAGTACTTC. Protein sequence: CTSSQVSRTSNYEQYF.

This clone was picked up one time. The chain employs TRBV6-5 and TRBJ2-7; the match to TRBD1 covers 7 bases. Germline V lookup: CDR1 MNHEY, CDR2 SVGAGI. Trimming at V came to 6 bases and at J to 3 bases, leaving 11 bases not matched to a gene. This CDR3 spans 15 amino acids. In nucleotides, the CDR3 is TGTGCCAGCAGCCAGGGACAGAGCCCCTTCTACGAGCAGTACTTC. Translated, it gives CASSQGQSPFYEQYF.

The CDR3 region is CASSPKEETQYF. CDR3 nucleotide sequence: TGTGCCAGCAGCCCTAAGGAGGAGACCCAGTACTTC. V gene TRBV13 combines with J gene TRBJ2-5; unclear D gene. From germline, CDR1 is PRHDT and CDR2 FYEKMQ (reference sequence). The CDR3 totals 12 residues. Between the trimmed V and J ends, which lost 5 bases and 5 bases, there was a span of 9 bases.